Below, 24 T cell receptor beta chains from the same sample are listed, as sequenced in a study of OX40 agonist ivuxolimab in advanced cancers. The protocol was immunoSEQ multiplex PCR, while the TCRdb copy is restricted to in-frame clones and leaves out a portion. This sample carries 70,000 to 95,000 clones, roughly 94% of them seen once, and the ten largest clones take 8.5% to 10%. Here the sequenced sample was CD4+ or CD8+ T cells sorted from blood, taken in a trial of the OX40 agonist ivuxolimab. These TCRs come from an adult with an advanced solid tumor such as melanoma, head and neck, liver or kidney cancer.

The chain is built from TRBV5-6 and TRBJ1-2, with D possibly being TRBD1 (6 bases). With 1 base removed from V and 8 bases from J, the gap between germline ends came to 24 bases. The CDR3 runs to 17 residues. From germline, CDR1 is SGHDT and CDR2 YYEEEE. In DNA, the CDR3 is TGTGCCAGCAGCTTGTCAGCGGGGGGCGAACTCCTATGGGGCTACACCTTC. This encodes CASSLSAGGELLWGYTF.

Here the CDR3 reads CASSRNRDRGAFF. The CDR3 nucleotides are TGCGCCAGCAGTCGAAACCGGGACAGGGGAGCTTTCTTT. This sequence joins TRBV23-1 and TRBJ1-1, with TRBD1 identical over 10 bases. TRBV23-1 is recorded as an ORF, its role being uncertain. The CDR3 sequence is 13 residues long. The V segment lost 4 bases and the J segment 10 bases; nucleotides outside the gene matches: 6.

This clone was recorded once. The gene calls are TRBV7-9 and TRBJ2-1; maybe TRBD1 (6 bases). Germline CDR1 and CDR2: SEHNR and FQNEAQ (reference sequence). CDR3 length: 16 residues. The germline V and J ends were trimmed by 5 bases and 5 bases, with 19 bases remaining between them. The CDR3 nucleotides read TGTGCCAGCAGCCCGAGGACCACAGGGATAGACAATGAGCAGTTCTTC. Its translation: CASSPRTTGIDNEQFF.

This clone has just a few counts. The chain combines TRBV6-5 with TRBJ1-6, with D uncertain. Germline values: CDR1 MNHEY, CDR2 SVGAGI. The CDR3 spans 13 residues. V dropped 11 bases and J dropped 9 bases, with 17 bases sitting between them. The DNA for the CDR3 is TGTGCCGCAGCATCGGGTTGGGGTTCACCCCTCCACTTT. Protein sequence: CAAASGWGSPLHF.

This chain links TRBV5-6 with TRBJ2-7; 11 bases line up with TRBD2. The CDR3 length is 15 residues. Germline V lookup: CDR1 SGHDT, CDR2 YYEEEE. V was pared by 0 bases and J by 3 bases, with 2 bases of the junction left unmatched. DNA of the CDR3: TGTGCCAGCAGCTTGGCTGGACTAGCGGGCTACGAGCAGTACTTC. Translation: CASSLAGLAGYEQYF.

CDR3 DNA sequence: TGTGCCAGCAGTTACGGTGGGGGGGCCGAGCAGTACTTC. It is translated as CASSYGGGAEQYF. J is TRBJ2-7 and V is TRBV6-6; D is possibly TRBD2 (7 bases). The germline V gene encodes CDR1 MNHNY and CDR2 SVGAGI (reference sequence). This CDR3 comprises 13 residues. The V end lost 2 bases, the J end lost 6 bases, and 11 bases lay between the germline ends.

This sequence joins TRBV6-5 and TRBJ1-3, with D tentatively TRBD1 (5 bases). Germline V gene data show CDR1 as MNHEY and CDR2 as SVGAGI. Trimming shortened V by 4 bases and J by 4 bases, and 11 bases separated the two germline ends. This CDR3 contains 14 residues. In DNA, the CDR3 is TGTGCCAGCAGTTTTCGTGACAGCGGAAACACCATATATTTT. Translating it yields CASSFRDSGNTIYF.

The chain combines TRBV6-6 with TRBJ2-3; D is perhaps TRBD2 (5 bases). The V gene lost 3 bases and the J gene lost 3 bases, with 10 bases spanning the gap. Germline loops: CDR1 MNHNY, CDR2 SVGAGI (reference sequence). The CDR3 runs 14 residues. The DNA of the CDR3 is TGTGCCAGCAGTTATGTGGAGGAGACAGATACGCAGTATTTT. Its protein is CASSYVEETDTQYF.

This rearrangement joins TRBV4-1 to TRBJ2-5; 12 bases are a match to TRBD2. With V trimmed by 5 bases and J by 2 bases, 3 bases remained unmatched. Germline loops: CDR1 MGHRA, CDR2 YSYEKL. This CDR3 has 15 residues. Written as DNA, the CDR3 is TGCGCCAGCAGCTCCCTAGCGGGGGGGCAAGAGACCCAGTACTTC. It yields the protein CASSSLAGGQETQYF.

This rearrangement joins TRBV5-1 to TRBJ1-5; TRBD1 aligns across 7 bases. This CDR3 contains 16 residues. CDR1 and CDR2 (germline): SGHRS, YFSETQ. V was pared by 4 bases and J by 5 bases, with 12 bases of the junction left unmatched. CDR3 region: CASSNRDSKSDQPQHF. The CDR3 DNA follows: TGCGCCAGCAGCAACCGGGACAGCAAATCTGATCAGCCCCAGCATTTT.

The rearrangement links TRBV27 to TRBJ1-4, with D unclear. Germline V gene data show CDR1 as MNHEY and CDR2 as SMNVEV (reference sequence). Trimming cost V 0 bases and J 5 bases, with 7 bases left between them. This CDR3 is 14 amino acids long. CDR3 nucleotides: TGTGCCAGCAGTTTATCTGGCTTGAATGAAAAACTGTTTTTT. Protein sequence: CASSLSGLNEKLFF.

This rearrangement joins TRBV7-6 to TRBJ2-3; 14 positions match TRBD2. Germline V CDR1 and CDR2: SGHVS, FNYEAQ. The ends lost 2 bases at V and 6 bases at J; junction bases unmatched: 7. This CDR3 is 17 amino acids long. CDR3 protein: CASSLMGLAGVDDTQYF. As DNA, the CDR3 is TGTGCCAGCAGCTTAATGGGACTAGCGGGAGTCGATGATACGCAGTATTTT.

The V gene is TRBV5-4, the J gene TRBJ2-1, with 8 positions matching TRBD2. Germline V gene data show CDR1 as SGHNT and CDR2 as YYREEE (reference sequence). The CDR3 runs to 15 residues. J lost 5 bases, V lost 3 bases, and 7 bases had no gene match. The CDR3 bases are TGTGCCAGCAGCTACGGGGGGGCCGGAAACAATGAGCAGTTCTTC. This translates into CASSYGGAGNNEQFF.

The chain combines TRBV9 with TRBJ1-5; no reliable D call. Germline assignment: CDR1 SGDLS and CDR2 YYNGEE. V lost 0 bases, J lost 0 bases, and 1 base lay in between. The CDR3 contains 13 residues. CDR3 in amino acids: CASSVGSNQPQHF. CDR3 coding DNA: TGTGCCAGCAGCGTAGGTAGCAATCAGCCCCAGCATTTT.

The chain couples TRBV4-2 to TRBJ2-1; 11 bases are shared with TRBD1. Germline trimming cut 0 bases from V and 5 bases from J; bases unmatched to any gene: 3. The V gene's germline CDR1 is LGHNA and CDR2 YNFKEQ. This CDR3 has 16 amino acids. The CDR3, as DNA: TGTGCCAGCAGCCAAGAAGGGGACAGGGGGGACAATGAGCAGTTCTTC. It codes for CASSQEGDRGDNEQFF.

The V gene is TRBV7-8, the J gene TRBJ1-1; 7 nucleotides agree with TRBD1. CDR1 and CDR2 (germline): SGHVS, FQNEAQ. Unmatched junction bases numbered 11, after V lost 3 bases and J lost 7 bases. This CDR3 is built from 15 residues. This chain's CDR3 is CASSFDYRGTGEAFF. CDR3 sequence (DNA): TGTGCCAGCAGCTTTGACTACAGGGGCACCGGTGAAGCTTTCTTT.

V and J are TRBV29-1 and TRBJ2-5; 13 bases map to TRBD2. J lost 2 bases, V lost 8 bases, and 5 bases had no gene match. The CDR3 sequence is 14 residues long. Germline assignment: CDR1 SQVTM and CDR2 ANQGSEA. The CDR3 sequence: CSLRLAGGQETQYF. The CDR3 DNA reads as TGCAGCTTAAGACTAGCGGGGGGTCAAGAGACCCAGTACTTC.

The chain couples TRBV6-4 to TRBJ2-7; the D gene is possibly TRBD1 (5 bases). From germline, CDR1 is MRHNA and CDR2 SNTAGT. The CDR3 spans 15 residues. Trimming pared 8 bases from V and 1 base from J, leaving 18 bases between. This chain's CDR3 is CASSTPIKGSYEQYF. The DNA of the CDR3 is TGTGCCAGCTCGACGCCCATAAAGGGGTCCTACGAGCAGTACTTC.

The J gene is TRBJ2-1, the V gene TRBV7-9; D uncertain. The germline V gene has CDR1 SEHNR and CDR2 FQNEAQ (reference sequence). Trimming shortened V by 1 base and J by 4 bases, and 5 bases separated the two germline ends. The CDR3 is 13 amino acids. The CDR3 is CASSLVLYNEQFF. Here the CDR3 DNA reads TGTGCCAGCAGCTTAGTTCTTTACAATGAGCAGTTCTTC.

V usage is TRBV28 and J usage is TRBJ2-7; TRBD2 might be the D (5 bases). Germline V gene data show CDR1 as MDHEN and CDR2 as SYDVKM. Trimming shortened V by 3 bases and J by 5 bases, and 14 bases separated the two germline ends. The CDR3 length is 14 residues. Here the CDR3 reads CASSFFSGLNEQYF. The CDR3 coding sequence is TGTGCCAGCAGTTTCTTTTCCGGACTGAACGAGCAGTACTTC.

The rearrangement links TRBV2 to TRBJ2-2; D unresolved. Germline assignment: CDR1 SNHLY and CDR2 FYNNEI. The CDR3 sequence is 15 residues long. V was clipped by 5 bases and J by 5 bases, with 15 bases between them. CDR3 sequence reads: CASSTTNPLTGELFF. CDR3 nucleotide sequence: TGTGCCAGCAGTACCACTAACCCCCTTACCGGGGAGCTGTTTTTT.

V and J are TRBV7-9 and TRBJ2-7; D not resolved. Germline-derived CDR1 and CDR2 are SEHNR and FQNEAQ (reference sequence). V lost 5 bases and J 3 bases, leaving 8 bases between the germline ends. The CDR3 spans 12 residues. The CDR3 region is CASSPTVYEQYF. The CDR3 bases are TGTGCCAGCAGCCCGACCGTCTACGAGCAGTACTTC. Variable domain in full (rest from reference TRBV7-9 and TRBJ2-7): DTGVSQNPRHKITKRGQNVTFRCDPISEHNRLYWYRQTLGQGPEFLTYFQNEAQLEKSRLLSDRFSAERPKGSFSTLEIQRTEQGDSAMYLCASSPTVYEQYFGPGTRLTVT.

This chain joins TRBV6-6 and TRBJ1-1; the D is unclear. The CDR3 is made up of 13 amino acids. Trimming cost V 4 bases and J 0 bases, with 6 bases left between them. CDR1 is MNHNY, CDR2 SVGAGI, per germline (reference sequence). The chain's CDR3 is CASSSRLNTEAFF. The CDR3 DNA reads as TGTGCCAGCAGTTCCAGATTGAACACTGAAGCTTTCTTT.

The chain couples TRBV27 to TRBJ1-1; 10 bases line up with TRBD1. The germline gives CDR1 MNHEY, CDR2 SMNVEV (reference sequence). This CDR3 is 14 amino acids long. The V gene end was trimmed by 5 bases and the J gene end by 4 bases; junction bases not matched to a gene: 4. The CDR3 region has the DNA TGTGCCAGCAGTCCCGGGACAGGGGTCACTGAAGCTTTCTTT. This translates into CASSPGTGVTEAFF.